These 17 T cell receptor beta chains share one sample of origin, sequenced in a study of T cell responses to AZD1222 COVID-19 vaccine. Sequenced by immunoSEQ multiplex PCR; TCRdb stores in-frame clones only, minus some. The table records 80,000 to 100,000 clones, about 89% of them present only once. The input for sequencing was peripheral blood, taken on day 0 of AZD1222 vaccination. The receptor set was obtained from an adult in good health.

V and J are TRBV16 and TRBJ1-2, with 7 nucleotides matching TRBD1. Germline CDR1 and CDR2: KGHSY and FQNENV. The CDR3 runs to 16 residues. V lost 2 bases and J lost 0; bases outside the gene matches: 6. The CDR3 coding sequence is TGTGCCAGCAGCCAAGCCCAGGGACAGCCTAACTATGGCTACACCTTC. It is translated as CASSQAQGQPNYGYTF.

This clone has only a few counts. The chain combines TRBV7-7 with TRBJ1-3; 10 bases match TRBD1. Looked up from germline, CDR1 is SSHAT and CDR2 is FNYEAQ (reference sequence). With 6 bases clipped from V and 3 bases from J, the junction kept 5 bases outside the gene matches. The CDR3 consists of 15 residues. CDR3 sequence reads: CASSLGTGVGNTIYF. CDR3 nucleotide sequence: TGTGCCAGCAGTCTAGGGACAGGGGTTGGAAACACCATATATTTT.

The chain recombines TRBV6-5 with TRBJ2-7, with 13 bases that match TRBD2. Germline V gives CDR1 MNHEY, CDR2 SVGAGI. The V and J ends lost 2 bases and 2 bases, in that order; junction bases with no gene match: 3. The CDR3 loop spans 16 amino acids. The chain's CDR3 is CASSYDGTSGTYEQYF. The CDR3 region has the DNA TGTGCCAGCAGTTACGATGGGACTAGCGGGACCTACGAGCAGTACTTC.

The rearrangement links TRBV28 to TRBJ1-6; D remains unclear. Trimming pared 7 bases from V and 10 bases from J, leaving 11 bases between. The CDR3 is 12 amino acids. Per germline, CDR1 MDHEN and CDR2 SYDVKM. This CDR3 reads CASIAGNSPLHF. CDR3 DNA sequence: TGTGCCAGCATAGCGGGGAACTCACCCCTCCACTTT. Full variable domain (outside the CDR3, taken from reference TRBV28 and TRBJ1-6): DVKVTQSSRYLVKRTGEKVFLECVQDMDHENMFWYRQDPGLGLRLIYFSYDVKMKEKGDIPEGYSVSREKKERFSLILESASTNQTSMYLCASIAGNSPLHFGNGTRLTVT.

This chain connects TRBV7-2 to TRBJ2-1, with 10 bases identical to TRBD2. J was trimmed by 10 bases and V by 4 bases; bases with no gene match: 10. From germline, CDR1 is SGHTA and CDR2 FQGNSA. This CDR3 is 15 amino acids long. CDR3: CASSSSSGGAYEQFF. As DNA, the CDR3 is TGTGCCAGCAGCTCCTCTAGCGGGGGAGCGTACGAGCAGTTCTTC.

The rearrangement links TRBV6-5 to TRBJ1-1; 8 nucleotides match TRBD1. With 9 bases clipped from V and 1 base from J, the junction kept 7 bases outside the gene matches. This CDR3 has 14 residues. Per the germline V gene, CDR1 is MNHEY and CDR2 is SVGAGI. Here the CDR3 reads CASVPGQGNTEAFF. CDR3 in DNA: TGTGCCAGTGTACCTGGACAGGGGAACACTGAAGCTTTCTTT.

The chain carries TRBV7-9 and TRBJ1-1, with 8 bases identical to TRBD1. Germline lookup yields CDR1 SEHNR and CDR2 FQNEAQ (reference sequence). The J segment lost 3 bases and the V segment lost 5 bases, leaving 5 bases of the junction unmatched. This CDR3 has 14 amino acids. The CDR3 DNA reads as TGTGCCAGCAGCCGTGCGACAGGGGACACTGAAGCTTTCTTT. It is translated as CASSRATGDTEAFF. Variable domain in full (rest from reference TRBV7-9 and TRBJ1-1): DTGVSQNPRHKITKRGQNVTFRCDPISEHNRLYWYRQTLGQGPEFLTYFQNEAQLEKSRLLSDRFSAERPKGSFSTLEIQRTEQGDSAMYLCASSRATGDTEAFFGQGTRLTVV.

This rearrangement joins TRBV10-3 to TRBJ1-2; tentatively, D is TRBD1 (5 bases). The V gene's germline CDR1 is ENHRY and CDR2 SYGVKD. The V end lost 0 bases, the J end lost 2 bases, and 7 bases lay between the germline ends. CDR3 size: 14 residues. The CDR3 nucleotides are TGTGCCATCAGTGAGTCGGGGGAGAACTATGGCTACACCTTC. This sequence encodes CAISESGENYGYTF.

V is TRBV5-1 and J is TRBJ2-7, with TRBD1 matching over 7 bases. Germline CDR1 reads SGHRS; CDR2 reads YFSETQ. The CDR3 spans 15 residues. V trimming: 4 bases; J trimming: 4 bases; junction bases outside the gene matches: 11. In DNA, the CDR3 is TGCGCCAGCAGCCCCGATCCCGGGACAGCTTACGAGCAGTACTTC. This translates into CASSPDPGTAYEQYF.

The chain joins TRBV27 to TRBJ1-5; D is uncertain. In germline, CDR1 is MNHEY, CDR2 SMNVEV (reference sequence). This CDR3 is built from 14 residues. Trimming pared 5 bases from V and 5 bases from J, leaving 13 bases between. Here the CDR3 DNA reads TGTGCCAGCAGTCCGCGGCCCCTAGATCAGCCCCAGCATTTT. Amino acid sequence: CASSPRPLDQPQHF.

This rearrangement joins TRBV18 to TRBJ1-5; 7 nucleotides match TRBD1. V lost 6 bases, J lost 5 bases, and 13 bases stayed unmatched. CDR1 and CDR2 from the germline V gene are KGHSH and LQKENI. The CDR3 spans 16 residues. The CDR3 DNA sequence: TGTGCCAGCTCCACCACCGGGACAGAAGTCGATCAGCCCCAGCATTTT. Encoded protein: CASSTTGTEVDQPQHF.

The J gene is TRBJ2-6, the V gene TRBV4-3, with no clear D. The germline gives CDR1 LGHNA, CDR2 YSLEER. The CDR3 is made up of 16 amino acids. Trimming pared 2 bases from V and 0 bases from J, leaving 8 bases between. CDR3 coding DNA: TGCGCCAGCAGCCAAATGTCGATCTCTGGGGCCAACGTCCTGACTTTC. Protein product: CASSQMSISGANVLTF.

The chain couples TRBV25-1 to TRBJ1-2, with D unresolved. Deletions cut 3 bases from V and 4 bases from J, with 9 bases between. Germline V gene data show CDR1 as MGHDK and CDR2 as SYGVNS. The CDR3 length is 13 residues. This CDR3 is CASSDKAVYGYTF. The DNA for the CDR3 is TGTGCCAGCAGTGATAAAGCCGTCTATGGCTACACCTTC.

The chain combines TRBV7-2 with TRBJ2-3; D not certain. The CDR3 totals 16 residues. V shed 3 bases and J shed 0 bases, with 13 bases lying between them. Per germline, CDR1 SGHTA and CDR2 FQGNSA. In DNA, the CDR3 is TGTGCCAGCAGCTTTAAGCCACTGTCTAGCACAGATACGCAGTATTTT. This encodes CASSFKPLSSTDTQYF.

V is TRBV5-1 and J is TRBJ1-5; D gene uncertain. The CDR3 contains 14 residues. In germline, CDR1 is SGHRS, CDR2 YFSETQ. V was cut by 2 bases and J by 1 base, with 7 bases left in between. The CDR3 spells CASSFDGSNQPQHF. Here the CDR3 DNA reads TGCGCCAGCAGCTTCGACGGGAGCAATCAGCCCCAGCATTTT.

In this sample, this clone turned up once. The chain recombines TRBV19 with TRBJ1-2; D is undetermined. Looked up from germline, CDR1 is LNHDA and CDR2 is SQIVND (reference sequence). Trimming removed 6 bases from V and 3 bases from J, with 20 bases in between. The length of the CDR3 is 16 residues. The CDR3: CASSVDGVRGDYGYTF. The CDR3 DNA is TGTGCCAGTAGCGTCGATGGGGTTCGTGGGGACTATGGCTACACCTTC.

The rearrangement joins TRBV7-9 to TRBJ2-7; D could derive from TRBD1 or TRBD2 (5 bases each). The CDR3 spans 15 residues. With 4 bases removed from V and 3 bases from J, the gap between germline ends came to 16 bases. Germline CDR1 is SEHNR and CDR2 is FQNEAQ (reference sequence). The CDR3 coding sequence is TGTGCCAGCAGCTACCGGGACCTCTCTCTCTACGAGCAGTACTTC. Translated, it gives CASSYRDLSLYEQYF.